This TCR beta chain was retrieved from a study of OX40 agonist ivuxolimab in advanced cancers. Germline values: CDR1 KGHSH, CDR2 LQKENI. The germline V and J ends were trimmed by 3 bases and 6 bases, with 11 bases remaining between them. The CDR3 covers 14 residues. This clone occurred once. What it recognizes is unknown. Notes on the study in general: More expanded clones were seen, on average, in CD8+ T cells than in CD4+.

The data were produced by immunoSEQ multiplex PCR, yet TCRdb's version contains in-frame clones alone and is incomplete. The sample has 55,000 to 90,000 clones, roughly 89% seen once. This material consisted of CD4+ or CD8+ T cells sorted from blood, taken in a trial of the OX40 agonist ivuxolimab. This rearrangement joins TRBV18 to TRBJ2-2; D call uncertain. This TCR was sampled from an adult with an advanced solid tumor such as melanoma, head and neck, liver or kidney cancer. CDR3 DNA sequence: TGTGCCAGCTCACCTGACACTCCCCCCGGGGAGCTGTTTTTT. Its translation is CASSPDTPPGELFF.